These 29 T cell receptor beta chains were sequenced from one sample in a study of shared clonotypes between healthy human individuals. Generated by immunoSEQ multiplex PCR, the TCRdb table keeps only in-frame clones and is missing some. The data show some 480,000 clones, 70% to 85% seen once. The source material was PBMCs. The receptors derive from a middle-aged woman in good health. Some clones in this sample may be carry-over from other donors' samples.

The CDR3 DNA reads as TGTGCCATTTCGGGGACAGGTGTTTATGGCTACACCTTC. This sequence encodes CAISGTGVYGYTF. V usage is TRBV6-6 and J usage is TRBJ1-2; 8 bases align to TRBD1. V was pared by 10 bases and J by 5 bases, with 9 bases of the junction left unmatched. Germline assignment: CDR1 MNHNY and CDR2 SVGAGI (reference sequence). The CDR3 covers 13 residues.

V gene TRBV5-6 combines with J gene TRBJ1-2; no firm D call. The CDR3 has 13 residues. Between the trimmed V and J ends, which lost 2 bases and 4 bases, there was a span of 9 bases. In germline, CDR1 is SGHDT, CDR2 YYEEEE. The CDR3 protein is CASSLSHLYGYTF. For the CDR3, the DNA is TGTGCCAGCAGCTTAAGCCACCTCTATGGCTACACCTTC.

This clone was counted between two and nine times. V gene TRBV7-8 combines with J gene TRBJ2-5; TRBD2 might be the D (6 bases). Trimming pared 1 base from V and 4 bases from J, leaving 19 bases between. Germline V gene lookup returns CDR1 SGHVS and CDR2 FQNEAQ. This CDR3 has 17 residues. CDR3 protein: CASSLVRRRDGGETQYF. CDR3 DNA sequence: TGTGCCAGCAGCTTAGTCCGTCGGCGGGACGGTGGAGAGACCCAGTACTTC. Full variable domain (missing parts from reference TRBV7-8 and TRBJ2-5): GAGVSQSPRYKVAKRGQDVALRCDPISGHVSLFWYQQALGQGPEFLTYFQNEAQLDKSGLPSDRFFAERPEGSVSTLKIQRTQQEDSAVYLCASSLVRRRDGGETQYFGPGTRLLVL.

The rearrangement joins TRBV11-2 to TRBJ1-5; D uncertain. The V gene's germline CDR1 is SGHAT and CDR2 FQNNGV. The length of the CDR3 is 12 residues. Deletions cut 1 base from V and 9 bases from J, with 7 bases between. CDR3 DNA sequence: TGTGCCAGCAGCTTAGGTGACGGGCCCCAGCATTTT. This translates into CASSLGDGPQHF.

This chain joins TRBV2 and TRBJ1-1; D is ambiguous. The germline CDR1 and CDR2 sequences are SNHLY and FYNNEI. V was shortened by 8 bases and J by 3 bases, with 13 bases between the two germline ends. There are 13 residues in the CDR3. CDR3 sequence reads: CASRDRFDTEAFF. CDR3 DNA: TGTGCCAGCCGGGATAGGTTTGACACTGAAGCTTTCTTT.

This chain connects TRBV7-2 to TRBJ2-2, with D possibly being TRBD1 (5 bases). There are 13 residues in the CDR3. Germline values: CDR1 SGHTA, CDR2 FQGNSA. V lost 6 bases and J 4 bases, leaving 9 bases between the germline ends. CDR3 DNA sequence: TGTGCCAGCAGGCCGCAGGGCACCGGGGAGCTGTTTTTT. Protein sequence: CASRPQGTGELFF.

CDR3 sequence: CASSLDTGGEQFF. The CDR3 DNA sequence: TGTGCCAGCTCTCTGGACACAGGCGGTGAGCAGTTCTTC. This chain connects TRBV18 to TRBJ2-1; D may be TRBD1 (5 bases). This CDR3 comprises 13 residues. In germline, CDR1 is KGHSH, CDR2 LQKENI. Trimming cost V 6 bases and J 9 bases, with 15 bases left between them.

This clone showed up just once. The rearrangement uses TRBV28 and TRBJ2-3; D may be TRBD1 or TRBD2 (5 bases each). This CDR3 has 16 amino acids. Germline V CDR1 and CDR2: MDHEN, SYDVKM. V gave up 4 bases and J gave up 2 bases, with 16 bases separating them. The CDR3 loop is CASSSFRGRATDTQYF. For the CDR3, the DNA is TGTGCCAGCAGTTCCTTCCGGGGACGGGCCACAGATACGCAGTATTTT.

V gene TRBV11-2 combines with J gene TRBJ2-2, with 10 positions matching TRBD2. CDR1 is SGHAT, CDR2 FQNNGV, per germline. The CDR3 is 15 residues long. The ends lost 3 bases at V and 4 bases at J; junction bases unmatched: 2. The CDR3 region has the DNA TGTGCCAGCAGCTTTAGCGGGAGGTTCACCGGGGAGCTGTTTTTT. Protein sequence: CASSFSGRFTGELFF.

CDR3 amino acids: CASKVDRASRAFF. The CDR3 nucleotides are TGTGCCAGCAAGGTCGACAGGGCAAGCCGAGCTTTCTTT. The chain is built from TRBV7-8 and TRBJ1-1; 7 positions match TRBD1. Germline loops: CDR1 SGHVS, CDR2 FQNEAQ. V lost 7 bases and J lost 10; bases outside the gene matches: 12. The CDR3 is 13 amino acids.

This sequence joins TRBV4-1 and TRBJ2-7; 8 nucleotides match TRBD1. Trimming removed 8 bases from V and 3 bases from J; junction bases left unmatched: 3. Germline V gene data show CDR1 as MGHRA and CDR2 as YSYEKL. CDR3 length equals 12 residues. Here the CDR3 reads CASGTGGYEQYF. In nucleotides, the CDR3 is TGCGCCAGCGGCACAGGGGGCTACGAGCAGTACTTC.

The V and J genes are TRBV23-1 and TRBJ2-2; 9 bases fit TRBD1. TRBV23-1 is classed as an ORF, of uncertain function. The CDR3 is 16 amino acids. Unmatched junction bases numbered 10, after V lost 4 bases and J lost 7 bases. The CDR3 region is CASSPRGTGRYGELFF. The DNA for the CDR3 is TGCGCCAGCAGTCCCCGAGGGACAGGGCGGTACGGGGAGCTGTTTTTT.

The chain combines TRBV10-1 with TRBJ2-7, with D possibly TRBD1 on 5 matching bases. V was clipped by 2 bases and J by 5 bases, with 16 bases between them. The CDR3 extends over 15 amino acids. Looked up from germline, CDR1 is WNHNN and CDR2 is SYGVQD (reference sequence). The CDR3 nucleotides are TGCGCCAGCAGTGAGCCGACAGATGGATCCAACGAGCAGTACTTC. Encoded protein: CASSEPTDGSNEQYF.

The V gene is TRBV5-1, the J gene TRBJ2-6; a weak D match, TRBD1 (6 bases). Trimming removed 4 bases at V and 2 bases at J, with 13 bases between. Germline lookup yields CDR1 SGHRS and CDR2 YFSETQ. This CDR3 has 16 amino acids. The CDR3 DNA reads as TGCGCCAGCAGCGTTACAGGGAATGCTGGGGCCAACGTCCTGACTTTC. Protein: CASSVTGNAGANVLTF.

The chain carries TRBV9 and TRBJ1-1; D uncertain. Germline-derived CDR1 and CDR2 are SGDLS and YYNGEE. The CDR3 totals 14 residues. V shed 0 bases and J shed 5 bases, with 11 bases lying between them. The DNA for the CDR3 is TGTGCCAGCAGCGTAGAGGCCGACGATACTGAAGCTTTCTTT. Translation gives CASSVEADDTEAFF.

This clone was observed a single time. The chain has TRBV14 and TRBJ2-1, with 10 bases that match TRBD2. The CDR3 contains 15 residues. The germline V gene has CDR1 SGHDN and CDR2 FVKESK. V was pared by 3 bases and J by 2 bases, with 1 base of the junction left unmatched. The CDR3 protein is CASSQSGRAYNEQFF. CDR3 DNA: TGTGCCAGCAGCCAGAGCGGGAGGGCCTACAATGAGCAGTTCTTC.

The chain has TRBV7-9 and TRBJ2-1; no definite D call. CDR1 SEHNR and CDR2 FQNEAQ come from the germline V gene (reference sequence). V lost 11 bases, J lost 0 bases, and 14 bases lay in between. This CDR3 contains 14 residues. The CDR3 sequence: CASETSSSYNEQFF. CDR3 nucleotide sequence: TGTGCCTCAGAGACCTCCAGCTCCTACAATGAGCAGTTCTTC.

The V gene is TRBV6-5, the J gene TRBJ2-1, with 8 nucleotides matching TRBD1. The trim removed 7 bases at V and 2 bases at J, leaving 4 bases unmatched. CDR3 length equals 14 residues. In germline, CDR1 is MNHEY, CDR2 SVGAGI. The CDR3 DNA sequence: TGTGCCAGCAACCCGACAGGGGCCTACAATGAGCAGTTCTTC. It yields the protein CASNPTGAYNEQFF.

The V gene is TRBV7-9, the J gene TRBJ2-7; no definite D call. V was trimmed by 5 bases and J by 5 bases, leaving 16 bases between them. This CDR3 region has 14 residues. Germline V gene data show CDR1 as SEHNR and CDR2 as FQNEAQ (reference sequence). CDR3 sequence: CASSPRGRIDEQYF. CDR3 coding DNA: TGTGCCAGCAGCCCCCGCGGACGCATCGACGAGCAGTACTTC.

V usage is TRBV6-6 and J usage is TRBJ2-1; D unresolved. Trimming removed 2 bases at V and 9 bases at J, with 8 bases between. CDR1 is MNHNY and CDR2 is SVGAGI in the germline V gene (reference sequence). CDR3 length equals 12 residues. CDR3 loop: CASSYGWSEQFF. CDR3 nucleotide sequence: TGTGCCAGCAGTTACGGTTGGTCTGAGCAGTTCTTC.

In its sample, this clone was seen once. The chain combines TRBV5-1 with TRBJ1-1; D gene ambiguous. The V gene's germline CDR1 is SGHRS and CDR2 YFSETQ. The CDR3 runs to 13 residues. Between the trimmed V and J ends, which lost 4 bases and 1 base, there was a span of 8 bases. The DNA of the CDR3 is TGCGCCAGCAGCAAAGGACGGAACACTGAAGCTTTCTTT. Its translation: CASSKGRNTEAFF.

The chain couples TRBV7-6 to TRBJ2-5; 12 bases are a match to TRBD2. CDR3 length: 18 residues. CDR1 and CDR2 from the germline V gene are SGHVS and FNYEAQ. The trim removed 0 bases at V and 4 bases at J, leaving 9 bases unmatched. The CDR3: CASSLAVTGLAGIETQYF. The CDR3 DNA reads TGTGCCAGCAGCTTAGCGGTTACCGGACTAGCGGGAATAGAGACCCAGTACTTC.

As to this clone: At the DNA level, this CDR3 is encoded by other sequences in the same sample as well. The chain couples TRBV18 to TRBJ2-5, with TRBD1 matching over 7 bases. The germline gives CDR1 KGHSH, CDR2 LQKENI. This CDR3 comprises 13 residues. After removal of 3 bases from V and 2 bases from J, the junction contained 0 bases not matched to a gene. CDR3 amino acids: CASSPDRQETQYF. The CDR3 DNA sequence: TGTGCCAGCTCACCGGACAGGCAAGAGACCCAGTACTTC.

Only one count was recorded for this clone. The chain carries TRBV4-3 and TRBJ2-1, with 7 bases fitting TRBD2. This CDR3 has 17 amino acids. The V gene end was trimmed by 4 bases and the J gene end by 0 bases; junction bases not matched to a gene: 9. Germline values: CDR1 LGHNA, CDR2 YSLEER. As DNA, the CDR3 is TGCGCCAGCAGCCGAAGGTTGGGCGGGAGCTCCTACAATGAGCAGTTCTTC. Translated, it gives CASSRRLGGSSYNEQFF.

This clone was recorded only once. The chain uses TRBV7-9 and TRBJ2-5; TRBD1 or TRBD2 may be the D gene (5 bases each). Germline CDR1 reads SEHNR; CDR2 reads FQNEAQ (reference sequence). The germline V and J ends were trimmed by 3 bases and 4 bases, with 9 bases remaining between them. The CDR3 spans 13 residues. For the CDR3, the DNA is TGTGCCAGCAGCTTTTTGGGACCAGAGACCCAGTACTTC. Translating gives CASSFLGPETQYF.

The chain uses TRBV21-1 and TRBJ2-2; the D call in the table, TRBD2, was not verified against the DNA. TRBV21-1 is a known pseudogene. The CDR3 totals 18 residues. The CDR3 DNA reads TGTGCCAGCAGCAATCGGACTAGCGGGAGGGCTGGCACCGGGGAGCTGTTTTTT. Amino acids: CASSNRTSGRAGTGELFF.

This sequence joins TRBV11-2 and TRBJ1-6; 7 bases agree with TRBD1. The germline CDR1 and CDR2 sequences are SGHAT and FQNNGV. This CDR3 is 14 amino acids long. Trimming took 5 bases from V and 8 from J; bases not matched to a gene: 6. In DNA, the CDR3 is TGTGCCAGCAGCCCATTCAGGGGGGATTCACCCCTCCACTTT. Its protein is CASSPFRGDSPLHF.

V is TRBV2 and J is TRBJ2-1, with a weak D call TRBD1 (5 bases). V shed 5 bases and J shed 0 bases, with 26 bases lying between them. The CDR3 sequence is 20 residues long. Germline values: CDR1 SNHLY, CDR2 FYNNEI. CDR3 nucleotides: TGTGCCAGCAGTTTCCCGACGGACACCATTGGGAAGAGCTCCTACAATGAGCAGTTCTTC. Translation: CASSFPTDTIGKSSYNEQFF.

The chain combines TRBV10-1 with TRBJ2-7, with 8 bases fitting TRBD2. After removal of 5 bases from V and 6 bases from J, the junction contained 9 bases not matched to a gene. The CDR3 loop spans 14 amino acids. From germline, CDR1 is WNHNN and CDR2 SYGVQD (reference sequence). The CDR3 coding sequence is TGCGCCAGCAGTCTCGGGACTAGTTCTTCCGAGCAGTACTTC. It is translated as CASSLGTSSSEQYF.